The following is a T cell receptor (beta chain) sequence with its context. Its antigen remains unknown. Every bit of the isolated RNA underwent reverse transcription, so sequencing read expressed TCRB transcripts. Libraries were prepared by immunoSEQ multiplex PCR; TCRdb keeps only in-frame clonotypes and omits some of them. This table has about 180,000 clones, approximately 7.8% appearing once. Germline assignment: CDR1 SNHLY and CDR2 FYNNEI. This CDR3 spans 12 amino acids. The ends were cut back, 11 bases at V and 8 bases at J, with 18 bases in the middle. The data stem from a study of beta chain features in type 1 diabetes. About the study: Across the samples, more than 85 million sorted cells were examined in total.

Study-wide results and caveats: The study found moderately but significantly shorter TCRB CDR3s in all four CD4+ subsets of Type 1 diabetes patients.

Specimen: central memory CD4+ T cells from blood. This clonotype originated in a woman aged 40-49 years with type 1 diabetes. V gene TRBV2 combines with J gene TRBJ1-1; no firm D call. The CDR3 DNA follows: TGTGCCGGAGCACCCATCATCCGCGAAGCTTTCTTT. Translating it yields CAGAPIIREAFF.